This TCR beta chain was sequenced for a study of shared clonotypes between healthy human individuals. Study-wide results and caveats: Represented diversity, genetic and exposure-history alike, was limited by few donors.

Subsets obtained from CD4+ cells comprised CD45RA+ naive and CD45RA-negative memory cells. This clone was counted a few times. Its cognate antigen is unknown. The run depth of the assay was deep. TCRdb's table, derived via immunoSEQ multiplex PCR, lists solely in-frame clones and lacks some. The sample carries more than 550,000 clones, roughly two thirds recorded once. This CDR3 comprises 15 residues. Trimming left V 1 base short and J 5 bases short, with 14 bases between. The germline V gene has CDR1 MNHNS and CDR2 SASEGT. Sequencing was carried out using memory CD4+ T cells sorted from blood. This sample's subset: CD45RA-negative fraction. The V call is TRBV6-1, the J call TRBJ1-2, with D possibly matching TRBD1 (5 bases). The sequence was obtained from a woman in her twenties or thirties in good health. CDR3 nucleotides: TGTGCCAGCAGTGAAGGCAGGGCTTCCTTTTATGGCTACACCTTC. Amino acid sequence: CASSEGRASFYGYTF.